The rows below give T cell receptor beta chains drawn from one sample of a study of CD8 T cells in Susac syndrome. TCRdb re-called the immunoSEQ multiplex PCR reads with MiXCR, one entry per CDR3 protein. The sample consists of about 150,000 distinct CDR3 sequences, about 94% of them appearing once. The sequenced sample was CD4+ T cells from PBMCs. The receptors here all came from a human donor with Susac syndrome. Each CDR3 is given with its conserved first and last residue. The D gene is left open where the match is weak. Size is omitted from some rows. Given values are once, few, many or a class for expanded clones.

size: .; V: TRBV30; J: TRBJ1-2; D: .; CDR3: CAWSDNGEYGYTF; DNA: TGTGCCTGGAGTGACAACGGGGAGTATGGCTACACCTTC
size: .; V: TRBV11-1; J: TRBJ2-7; D: .; CDR3: CASSSDRGGEQYF; DNA: TGTGCCAGCAGCTCGGATAGGGGTGGCGAGCAGTACTTC
size: .; V: TRBV29-1; J: TRBJ2-7; D: .; CDR3: CSVHAGDYEQYF; DNA: TGCAGCGTTCACGCAGGGGACTACGAGCAGTACTTC
size: .; V: TRBV20-1; J: TRBJ1-5; D: .; CDR3: CSARSGDIQPQHF; DNA: TGCAGTGCTAGATCGGGGGACATACAGCCCCAGCATTTT
size: .; V: TRBV12-3/TRBV12-4; J: TRBJ2-5; D: TRBD1; CDR3: CASSRGQVRETQYF; DNA: TGTGCCAGCAGTCGCGGACAGGTTAGGGAGACCCAGTACTTC
size: .; V: TRBV3-1; J: TRBJ2-1; D: TRBD2; CDR3: CASSLAGVSYNEQFF; DNA: TGTGCCAGCAGCCTAGCGGGAGTATCCTACAATGAGCAGTTCTTC
size: .; V: TRBV15; J: TRBJ1-5; D: TRBD1; CDR3: CATSSGDSPSNQPQHF; DNA: TGTGCCACCAGCAGTGGGGACAGCCCCAGCAATCAGCCCCAGCATTTT
size: .; V: TRBV7-9; J: TRBJ2-1; D: TRBD2; CDR3: CASSTTSGRSNEQFF; DNA: TGTGCCAGCAGCACCACTAGCGGGAGGAGCAATGAGCAGTTCTTC
size: .; V: TRBV9; J: TRBJ2-1; D: .; CDR3: CASSVAPQGSTHEQFF; DNA: TGTGCCAGCAGCGTAGCCCCGCAAGGAAGTACACATGAGCAGTTCTTC
size: .; V: TRBV12-3/TRBV12-4; J: TRBJ1-6; D: .; CDR3: CASGTQNSPLHF; DNA: TGTGCCAGCGGGACACAGAATTCACCCCTCCACTTT
size: .; V: TRBV27; J: TRBJ2-1; D: TRBD1; CDR3: CASRGGQGPYNEQFF; DNA: TGTGCCAGCAGAGGGGGACAGGGCCCCTACAATGAGCAGTTCTTC
size: .; V: TRBV7-3; J: TRBJ2-3; D: .; CDR3: CASSRASTDTQYF; DNA: TGTGCCAGCAGCCGCGCTAGCACAGATACGCAGTATTTT
size: once; V: TRBV11-1; J: TRBJ1-1; D: .; CDR3: CASSTINTEAFF; DNA: TGTGCCAGCAGCACCATTAACACTGAAGCTTTCTTT
size: once; V: TRBV29-1; J: TRBJ1-1; D: .; CDR3: CSVGQGPATNTEAFF; DNA: TGCAGCGTTGGGCAGGGTCCGGCCACGAACACTGAAGCTTTCTTT
size: .; V: TRBV3-1; J: TRBJ2-3; D: .; CDR3: CASSQEFTDTQYF; DNA: TGTGCCAGCAGCCAAGAGTTCACAGATACGCAGTATTTT
size: .; V: TRBV14; J: TRBJ1-2; D: TRBD1; CDR3: CASSLETGIFGYTF; DNA: TGTGCCAGCAGCCTGGAGACAGGGATCTTCGGCTACACCTTC
size: once; V: TRBV5-6; J: TRBJ1-2; D: .; CDR3: CASSLGGVYTF; DNA: TGTGCCAGCAGCTTGGGTGGGGTCTACACCTTC
size: .; V: TRBV20-1; J: TRBJ2-1; D: .; CDR3: CSALQGQRDSSEQFF; DNA: TGCAGTGCCCTACAGGGACAGAGGGACTCTTCTGAGCAGTTCTTC
size: .; V: TRBV29-1; J: TRBJ2-7; D: TRBD1; CDR3: CSVRTGNFEQYF; DNA: TGCAGCGTACGGACAGGGAACTTTGAGCAGTACTTC
size: .; V: TRBV7-6; J: TRBJ2-1; D: .; CDR3: CASSLVPSSYNEQFF; DNA: TGTGCCAGCAGCTTAGTTCCCAGCTCCTACAATGAGCAGTTCTTC
size: .; V: TRBV7-2; J: TRBJ2-7; D: .; CDR3: CASSLGLIYEQYF; DNA: TGTGCCAGCAGCTTAGGGCTTATCTACGAGCAGTACTTC
size: .; V: TRBV28; J: TRBJ1-1; D: .; CDR3: CASSTNGGNTEAFF; DNA: TGTGCCAGCAGTACCAACGGGGGGAACACTGAAGCTTTCTTT
size: once; V: TRBV6-1; J: TRBJ1-2; D: TRBD1; CDR3: CASGPPGQGDPLYGYTF; DNA: TGTGCCAGCGGGCCCCCGGGACAGGGGGATCCCCTCTATGGCTACACCTTC
size: .; V: TRBV23-1; J: TRBJ1-2; D: .; CDR3: CASSPQFYRNYGYTF; DNA: TGCGCCAGCAGTCCCCAATTCTACAGAAACTATGGCTACACCTTC
size: .; V: TRBV25-1; J: TRBJ1-3; D: .; CDR3: CASSEGRTSGNTIYF; DNA: TGTGCCAGCAGTGAAGGCAGGACCTCTGGAAACACCATATATTTT
size: .; V: TRBV7-2; J: TRBJ2-3; D: .; CDR3: CASSLSGASITQYF; DNA: TGTGCCAGCAGCTTATCAGGGGCGAGTATAACGCAGTATTTT
size: .; V: TRBV2; J: TRBJ1-5; D: .; CDR3: CASSGYTEDQPQHF; DNA: TGTGCCAGCAGCGGATACACAGAAGATCAGCCCCAGCATTTT
size: .; V: TRBV6-6; J: TRBJ2-7; D: .; CDR3: CASMTGNSYEQYF; DNA: TGTGCCAGTATGACGGGGAACTCCTACGAGCAGTACTTC
size: .; V: TRBV12-3/TRBV12-4; J: TRBJ2-6; D: .; CDR3: CASSPTGANVLTF; DNA: TGTGCCAGCAGTCCCACTGGGGCCAACGTCCTGACTTTC
size: .; V: TRBV3-1; J: TRBJ2-7; D: .; CDR3: CASSQPGLSSYEQYF; DNA: TGTGCCAGCAGCCAACCGGGACTGAGCTCCTACGAGCAGTACTTC
size: .; V: TRBV20-1; J: TRBJ1-1; D: TRBD1; CDR3: CSAREARGPMNTEAFF; DNA: TGCAGTGCTAGAGAGGCCAGGGGGCCGATGAACACTGAAGCTTTCTTT
size: .; V: TRBV20-1; J: TRBJ1-5; D: .; CDR3: CSASSRQGLNQPQHF; DNA: TGCAGTGCTAGCAGTAGGCAGGGCCTTAATCAGCCCCAGCATTTT
size: .; V: TRBV3-1; J: TRBJ2-3; D: TRBD2; CDR3: CASSNGRGDTQYF; DNA: TGTGCCAGCAGCAACGGGAGGGGAGATACGCAGTATTTT
size: .; V: TRBV3-1; J: TRBJ1-2; D: .; CDR3: CASSQVVGVGYGYTF; DNA: TGTGCCAGCAGCCAAGTGGTGGGAGTTGGCTATGGCTACACCTTC
size: .; V: TRBV28; J: TRBJ1-2; D: .; CDR3: CASSSLLYGYTF; DNA: TGTGCCAGCAGCTCCCTGCTATATGGCTACACCTTC